These T cell receptor beta chains were read from a single sample in a study of cytomegalovirus exposure and HLA in healthy donors. Libraries were prepared by immunoSEQ multiplex PCR; TCRdb keeps only in-frame clonotypes and omits some of them. The data hold about 330,000 clones, with 86% observed a single time. Sequenced: PBMCs. The source of these receptors is a woman between 18 and 29 years old in good health and CMV-seronegative. CDR3s include the opening cysteine and the closing phenylalanine or tryptophan. The D gene is left open where the match is weak. Clone size, where shown, is once, few, many, or a class for clones that have expanded.

j_gene	v_gene	abundance	d_gene	CDR3aa	CDR3nt
TRBJ1-1	TRBV2	NA	TRBD1	CASTGTGVPTEAFF	TGTGCCAGCACTGGGACAGGGGTGCCCACTGAAGCTTTCTTT
TRBJ1-5	TRBV6-1	NA	TRBD1	CASSAGGNPHYSNQPQHF	TGTGCCAGCAGTGCAGGGGGTAACCCTCATTATAGCAATCAGCCCCAGCATTTT
TRBJ2-1	TRBV20-1	NA	NA	CSALTGREQFF	TGCAGTGCTCTAACCGGGCGGGAACAGTTCTTC
TRBJ2-7	TRBV5-6	NA	TRBD2	CASSLGLADTYEQYF	TGTGCCAGCAGCTTGGGGCTAGCGGATACCTACGAGCAGTACTTC
TRBJ2-1	TRBV7-8	few	TRBD2	CASSPGTSGAYNEQFF	TGTGCCAGCAGCCCCGGGACTAGCGGGGCGTACAATGAGCAGTTCTTC
TRBJ2-7	TRBV6-6	once	NA	CASSFRREYEQYF	TGTGCCAGCAGTTTCAGGAGGGAATACGAGCAGTACTTC
TRBJ1-5	TRBV4-1	NA	NA	CASSQDYPGGQPQHF	TGCGCCAGCAGCCAAGATTACCCCGGGGGGCAGCCCCAGCATTTT
TRBJ2-7	TRBV5-6	NA	TRBD2	CASSSLAGENEQYF	TGTGCCAGCAGCTCCCTAGCGGGAGAAAACGAGCAGTACTTC
TRBJ2-1	TRBV7-3	NA	NA	CASSPPGALEQFF	TGTGCCAGCAGCCCCCCGGGAGCTCTTGAGCAGTTCTTC
TRBJ1-5	TRBV6-5	NA	TRBD1	CASRRTTGAGQPQHF	TGTGCCAGCAGGAGGACGACAGGGGCCGGGCAGCCCCAGCATTTT
TRBJ2-7	TRBV6-1	NA	NA	CASSAYEQYF	TGTGCCAGCAGTGCGTACGAGCAGTACTTC
TRBJ1-2	TRBV6-5	NA	NA	CASSYLGQFGYTF	TGTGCCAGCAGTTACCTTGGACAGTTTGGCTACACCTTC
TRBJ1-5	TRBV4-1	NA	TRBD1	CASSQDGGGRQPQHF	TGCGCCAGCAGCCAAGACGGAGGGGGCAGACAGCCCCAGCATTTT
TRBJ2-1	TRBV28	NA	TRBD2	CASSPTRRTSRYNEQFF	TGTGCCAGCAGTCCAACCCGACGGACTAGCCGATACAATGAGCAGTTCTTC
TRBJ2-3	TRBV5-8	NA	TRBD2	CASSQTSGTTDTQYF	TGTGCCAGCAGCCAGACTAGCGGGACGACAGATACGCAGTATTTT
TRBJ2-7	TRBV5-6	NA	TRBD2	CASSLGWPYSGLASYEQYF	TGTGCCAGCAGCTTGGGGTGGCCCTATTCGGGACTAGCGTCCTACGAGCAGTACTTC
TRBJ2-7	TRBV6-5	NA	NA	CASSYSEVVAYEQYF	TGTGCCAGCAGTTACTCGGAGGTAGTGGCCTACGAGCAGTACTTC
TRBJ2-1	TRBV18	NA	NA	CASSPRGPEQFF	TGTGCCAGCTCACCCCGTGGCCCTGAGCAGTTCTTC
TRBJ2-1	TRBV7-2	NA	NA	CASSSTGNPYNEQFF	TGTGCCAGCAGCTCGACAGGAAACCCCTACAATGAGCAGTTCTTC
TRBJ2-1	TRBV2	few	NA	CASREVTYNEQFF	TGTGCCAGCAGGGAGGTAACCTACAATGAGCAGTTCTTC
TRBJ2-7	TRBV10-3	NA	NA	CAISESNKGTGDYEQYF	TGTGCCATCAGTGAGTCGAACAAGGGGACTGGCGATTACGAGCAGTACTTC
TRBJ2-7	TRBV6-5	NA	TRBD2	CASRSQRGTYEQYF	TGTGCCAGCAGGAGCCAGCGGGGAACCTACGAGCAGTACTTC
TRBJ2-5	TRBV6-1	NA	NA	CASSEVTGTQETQYF	TGTGCCAGCAGTGAAGTCACGGGAACTCAAGAGACCCAGTACTTC
TRBJ2-2	TRBV5-1	NA	NA	CASSLRLAETGELFF	TGCGCCAGCAGCTTACGGCTAGCTGAGACCGGGGAGCTGTTTTTT